Presented here are 2 T cell receptor beta chains from one specimen sequenced in a study of blood T cell repertoires in COVID-19. The method was immunoSEQ multiplex PCR; TCRdb's version includes in-frame clones alone and lacks a portion of them. This table has around 16,000 clones, about 81% appearing once. Sequenced: peripheral blood. Receptors were obtained from a man older than 75 with active or convalescent COVID-19.

This clone was seen a handful of times. This chain links TRBV27 with TRBJ1-5, with 7 bases aligning to TRBD1. Germline CDR1 and CDR2: MNHEY and SMNVEV (reference sequence). The CDR3 is 16 residues long. The J segment lost 5 bases and the V segment lost 5 bases, leaving 12 bases of the junction unmatched. In nucleotides, the CDR3 is TGTGCCAGCAGTCCCGACAGGGAAGGGGTCGATCAGCCCCAGCATTTT. It codes for CASSPDREGVDQPQHF.

V is TRBV6-5 and J is TRBJ1-2; 7 positions agree with TRBD1. CDR3 length: 15 amino acids. The trim removed 8 bases at V and 5 bases at J, leaving 14 bases unmatched. The germline V gene has CDR1 MNHEY and CDR2 SVGAGI. CDR3 loop: CASLLRQGMGYGYTF. The CDR3 bases are TGTGCCAGCCTTCTACGACAGGGAATGGGGTATGGCTACACCTTC.